The clone carrying this T cell receptor (beta chain) was seen ten or more times. This sample is drawn from a study of identical twins. TCRdb analysed the 5' RACE reads with MiXCR anew, one entry per CDR3 protein. The sample has hundreds of thousands of distinct CDR3 sequences; less than 7% are singletons. The trim removed 8 bases at V and 2 bases at J, leaving 7 bases unmatched. This CDR3 contains 15 residues. The gene calls are TRBV12-3 or TRBV12-4 and TRBJ2-1, with 9 bases that match TRBD2. The receptor's source is a man younger than 35 in good health. Source material: naive T cells sorted from blood. As DNA, the CDR3 is TGTGCCAGCTGCCCTAGCGGGACTACCTACAATGAGCAGTTCTTC. Encoded protein: CASCPSGTTYNEQFF.